The 11 T cell receptor beta chains reported below all come from one sample, sequenced in a study of blood T cells in healthy people across ages. With a J-beta primer mix and a sample-barcoded 5' primer, a second PCR ran about 7 to 12 cycles. MiXCR, run by TCRdb on the 5' RACE reads, gives a single entry per CDR3 protein. The sample lists around 1,000,000 distinct CDR3 sequences; approximately 25% were seen once. The data were also submitted as part of a second study, on T cells of mothers and their children.

Input material: blood. Receptor source: a girl aged 2-9 years in good health.

The V call is TRBV5-1, the J call TRBJ2-7; D is perhaps TRBD1 (6 bases). Germline loops: CDR1 SGHRS, CDR2 YFSETQ. The CDR3 loop spans 13 amino acids. V was trimmed by 6 bases and J by 0 bases, leaving 10 bases between them. The CDR3 DNA reads TGCGCCAGCACTACAGGGTACTCCTACGAGCAGTACTTC. Translation gives CASTTGYSYEQYF.

DNA of the CDR3: TGTGCCAGCAGCTCAGGGCTTCGGGCTTTCTTT. Its translation is CASSSGLRAFF. The chain combines TRBV7-9 with TRBJ1-1; possibly TRBD1 for D (5 bases). The CDR3 loop spans 11 amino acids. V was pared by 4 bases and J by 11 bases, with 11 bases between. Germline CDR1 SEHNR, CDR2 FQNEAQ (reference sequence).

This clonotype was found a few times. This sequence joins TRBV2 and TRBJ2-7, with D tentatively TRBD1 (5 bases). The CDR3 covers 13 residues. V was clipped by 8 bases and J by 7 bases, with 18 bases between them. Germline V CDR1 and CDR2: SNHLY, FYNNEI. In DNA, the CDR3 is TGTGCCAGCGGCATACAGGCGGCTGGGGAGCAGTACTTC. This sequence encodes CASGIQAAGEQYF. The variable domain in full, with the rest retrieved from reference TRBV2 and TRBJ2-7, is EPEVTQTPSHQVTQMGQEVILRCVPISNHLYFYWYRQILGQKVEFLVSFYNNEISEKSEIFDDQFSVERPDGSNFTLKIRSTKLEDSAMYFCASGIQAAGEQYFGPGTRLTVT.

This clonotype was seen more than once but under ten times. The CDR3 DNA reads as TGCAGCGTTGACCCTGGGGGCAATCAGCCCCAGCATTTT. It yields the protein CSVDPGGNQPQHF. The chain joins TRBV29-1 to TRBJ1-5; D is unresolved. The V gene lost 3 bases and the J gene lost 2 bases, with 8 bases spanning the gap. Germline assignment: CDR1 SQVTM and CDR2 ANQGSEA. The CDR3 is 13 amino acids.

The rearrangement links TRBV7-4 to TRBJ2-5; 9 bases agree with TRBD1. CDR3 length equals 16 residues. V was clipped by 0 bases and J by 4 bases; unmatched bases: 6. In germline, CDR1 is SGHVT, CDR2 SQSDAQ. In DNA form, the CDR3 reads TGTGCCAGCAGCTTAGCCCCGGGACAGGGCTTAGAGACCCAGTACTTC. It is translated as CASSLAPGQGLETQYF.

The chain employs TRBV7-3 and TRBJ2-2, with no clear D. The length of the CDR3 is 17 residues. V lost 4 bases and J 0 bases, leaving 15 bases between the germline ends. Looked up from germline, CDR1 is SGHTA and CDR2 is FQGTGA. CDR3 protein: CASSSHGSYANTGELFF. CDR3 in DNA: TGTGCCAGCAGCTCTCACGGCAGCTATGCGAACACCGGGGAGCTGTTTTTT. The whole variable domain, filled in from reference TRBV7-3 and TRBJ2-2, reads GAGVSQTPSNKVTEKGKYVELRCDPISGHTALYWYRQSLGQGPEFLIYFQGTGAADDSGLPNDRFFAVRPEGSVSTLKIQRTERGDSAVYLCASSSHGSYANTGELFFGEGSRLTVL.

V and J are TRBV12-3 or TRBV12-4 and TRBJ2-1; 10 bases map to TRBD1. V shed 5 bases, J shed 8 bases, and the junction held 6 bases outside the gene matches. This CDR3 has 14 residues. The CDR3 coding sequence is TGTGCCAGCAGTCCGGGACAGGGGAGGGATGAGCAGTTCTTC. This codes for CASSPGQGRDEQFF.

V is TRBV27 and J is TRBJ2-6; D uncertain. V lost 6 bases and J lost 2, with 17 bases in between. The CDR3 is 17 residues long. Germline loops: CDR1 MNHEY, CDR2 SMNVEV (reference sequence). DNA for the CDR3: TGTGCCAGCAGGGGGAAGGGATTTGGCGCTGGGGCCAACGTCCTGACTTTC. It is translated as CASRGKGFGAGANVLTF.

V usage is TRBV29-1 and J usage is TRBJ2-1; D call uncertain. The V end lost 6 bases, the J end lost 8 bases, and 17 bases lay between the germline ends. CDR3 size: 13 residues. CDR1 and CDR2 from the germline V gene are SQVTM and ANQGSEA. The CDR3 protein is CSVRPLLMDEQFF. The CDR3 nucleotides read TGCAGCGTCCGGCCCCTGTTAATGGATGAGCAGTTCTTC.

This clonotype has just a few counts. This chain links TRBV7-2 with TRBJ2-5, with 12 bases that match TRBD1. Germline V CDR1 and CDR2: SGHTA, FQGNSA. The CDR3 covers 16 residues. V lost 1 base to trimming and J lost 4 bases; unmatched junction nucleotides: 4. The CDR3 nucleotides are TGTGCCAGCAGCTTAGTGTCGGGACAGGGGGCAGAGACCCAGTACTTC. Translation: CASSLVSGQGAETQYF.

Only a few counts were recorded for this clonotype. The CDR3, as DNA: TGCAGCGTTGAAGTTGACAGGGCCGGGGAGCTGTTTTTT. Translation: CSVEVDRAGELFF. V usage is TRBV29-1 and J usage is TRBJ2-2; TRBD1 aligns across 7 bases. CDR3 length: 13 amino acids. Trimming removed 1 base from V and 6 bases from J; junction bases left unmatched: 2. Germline lookup yields CDR1 SQVTM and CDR2 ANQGSEA.